This is a list of T cell receptor beta chains from one sample in a study of cytomegalovirus exposure and HLA in healthy donors. Assay used: immunoSEQ multiplex PCR; TCRdb lists only in-frame clones, some missing. The data contain more than 110,000 clones, 55% to 80% of them singletons. The sequencing input was PBMCs. The receptors derive from a middle-aged woman in good health and CMV-seronegative. Both conserved end residues are part of each CDR3. Each record gives: J gene, V gene, D gene, clone size, CDR3 protein, CDR3 DNA. The D gene is left open where the match is weak. A clone size is listed for some rows: how often the clone was seen (once, few, many), or a class if it is expanded.

j_call: TRBJ2-1; v_call: TRBV10-3; d_call: TRBD2; clone_size: few; cdr3_aa: CAISEGTSGGSYNEQFF; cdr3_nt: TGTGCCATCAGTGAGGGGACTAGCGGGGGGTCCTACAATGAGCAGTTCTTC
j_call: TRBJ2-5; v_call: TRBV9; d_call: TRBD2; clone_size: NA; cdr3_aa: CASNSGGAQETQYF; cdr3_nt: TGTGCCAGCAACAGCGGGGGGGCCCAAGAGACCCAGTACTTC
j_call: TRBJ2-7; v_call: TRBV7-9; d_call: NA; clone_size: NA; cdr3_aa: CASSLAGAYEQYF; cdr3_nt: TGTGCCAGCAGCTTGGCAGGGGCCTACGAGCAGTACTTC
j_call: TRBJ2-7; v_call: TRBV5-5; d_call: NA; clone_size: NA; cdr3_aa: CASSFGVSYEQYF; cdr3_nt: TGTGCCAGCAGCTTCGGGGTCAGCTACGAGCAGTACTTC
j_call: TRBJ2-3; v_call: TRBV19; d_call: TRBD1; clone_size: NA; cdr3_aa: CASSQGASTDTQYF; cdr3_nt: TGTGCCAGTAGTCAGGGGGCAAGCACAGATACGCAGTATTTT
j_call: TRBJ1-3; v_call: TRBV7-8; d_call: NA; clone_size: NA; cdr3_aa: CASSPLPGNSGNTIYF; cdr3_nt: TGTGCCAGCAGCCCCCTCCCGGGGAATTCCGGAAACACCATATATTTT
j_call: TRBJ2-2; v_call: TRBV5-6; d_call: TRBD1; clone_size: NA; cdr3_aa: CASSWSRDRGGTGELFF; cdr3_nt: TGTGCCAGCAGCTGGTCCCGGGACAGGGGCGGCACCGGGGAGCTGTTTTTT
j_call: TRBJ2-5; v_call: TRBV5-6; d_call: TRBD2; clone_size: NA; cdr3_aa: CASKRRTSGEGETQYF; cdr3_nt: TGTGCCAGCAAACGTCGGACTAGCGGGGAAGGGGAGACCCAGTACTTC
j_call: TRBJ1-2; v_call: TRBV6-6; d_call: NA; clone_size: few; cdr3_aa: CASSYSRGAGNYGYTF; cdr3_nt: TGTGCCAGCAGTTACTCGCGGGGGGCTGGTAACTATGGCTACACCTTC
j_call: TRBJ2-3; v_call: TRBV19; d_call: NA; clone_size: few; cdr3_aa: CASSFGQGTDTQYF; cdr3_nt: TGTGCCAGTAGTTTCGGACAAGGCACAGATACGCAGTATTTT
j_call: TRBJ2-2; v_call: TRBV5-1; d_call: NA; clone_size: NA; cdr3_aa: CASSSLKGLGTGELFF; cdr3_nt: TGCGCCAGCAGCTCCCTGAAGGGGTTGGGAACCGGGGAGCTGTTTTTT
j_call: TRBJ2-1; v_call: TRBV27; d_call: NA; clone_size: NA; cdr3_aa: CASSRSAGRSLFF; cdr3_nt: TGTGCCAGCAGCCGCTCGGCAGGGAGGAGTTTGTTCTTC
j_call: TRBJ1-2; v_call: TRBV2; d_call: NA; clone_size: NA; cdr3_aa: CASRIDSRGYTF; cdr3_nt: TGTGCCAGCAGGATTGACAGTAGAGGCTACACCTTC
j_call: TRBJ2-5; v_call: TRBV5-1; d_call: TRBD2; clone_size: NA; cdr3_aa: CASTGLAGGDGGTQYF; cdr3_nt: TGCGCCAGCACCGGACTAGCGGGGGGCGATGGTGGGACCCAGTACTTC
j_call: TRBJ2-3; v_call: TRBV11-2; d_call: TRBD2; clone_size: NA; cdr3_aa: CASSLARGSTDTQYF; cdr3_nt: TGTGCCAGCAGCTTAGCGCGGGGGAGCACAGATACGCAGTATTTT
j_call: TRBJ2-3; v_call: TRBV5-1; d_call: NA; clone_size: NA; cdr3_aa: CASSDGHGRGDTQYF; cdr3_nt: TGCGCCAGCAGCGACGGACACGGACGTGGAGATACGCAGTATTTT
j_call: TRBJ1-1; v_call: TRBV4-1; d_call: TRBD1; clone_size: NA; cdr3_aa: CASSQGGTVGLNTEAFF; cdr3_nt: TGCGCCAGCAGCCAAGGGGGGACAGTGGGCCTCAACACTGAAGCTTTCTTT
j_call: TRBJ2-5; v_call: TRBV5-1; d_call: TRBD2; clone_size: NA; cdr3_aa: CASSSGLAGLKETQYF; cdr3_nt: TGCGCCAGCAGCTCCGGACTAGCGGGTCTGAAAGAGACCCAGTACTTC
j_call: TRBJ2-3; v_call: TRBV5-1; d_call: TRBD1; clone_size: NA; cdr3_aa: CASSGWTGGTDMQYF; cdr3_nt: TGCGCCAGCAGCGGATGGACAGGGGGTACAGATATGCAGTATTTT
j_call: TRBJ1-4; v_call: TRBV9; d_call: NA; clone_size: few; cdr3_aa: CASSVEGRGHEKLFF; cdr3_nt: TGTGCCAGCAGCGTAGAAGGCAGGGGACATGAAAAACTGTTTTTT
j_call: TRBJ2-5; v_call: TRBV7-2; d_call: TRBD2; clone_size: few; cdr3_aa: CASSLFPRGGARETQYF; cdr3_nt: TGTGCCAGCAGCTTATTTCCTCGCGGGGGGGCTAGGGAGACCCAGTACTTC
j_call: TRBJ1-6; v_call: TRBV4-1; d_call: NA; clone_size: NA; cdr3_aa: CASSQGERVSPLHF; cdr3_nt: TGCGCCAGCAGCCAAGGAGAGAGAGTTTCACCCCTCCACTTT
j_call: TRBJ2-1; v_call: TRBV27; d_call: NA; clone_size: NA; cdr3_aa: CASKSGGRYNEQFF; cdr3_nt: TGTGCCAGCAAATCGGGGGGCCGGTACAATGAGCAGTTCTTC
j_call: TRBJ2-3; v_call: TRBV7-8; d_call: NA; clone_size: NA; cdr3_aa: CASSLYTGGAKDTQYF; cdr3_nt: TGTGCCAGCAGCTTATATACTGGGGGGGCCAAAGATACGCAGTATTTT
j_call: TRBJ2-3; v_call: TRBV29-1; d_call: NA; clone_size: few; cdr3_aa: CSVNPSGTDTQYF; cdr3_nt: TGCAGCGTAAATCCGTCTGGCACAGATACGCAGTATTTT
j_call: TRBJ1-1; v_call: TRBV9; d_call: NA; clone_size: NA; cdr3_aa: CASSVGRSTEAFF; cdr3_nt: TGTGCCAGCAGCGTAGGGCGGAGCACTGAAGCTTTCTTT
j_call: TRBJ1-2; v_call: TRBV15; d_call: NA; clone_size: NA; cdr3_aa: CATSNPQGEGSYGYTF; cdr3_nt: TGTGCCACCAGTAACCCACAGGGAGAAGGGTCCTATGGCTACACCTTC
j_call: TRBJ2-3; v_call: TRBV13; d_call: TRBD1; clone_size: NA; cdr3_aa: CASSLEGALADTQYF; cdr3_nt: TGTGCCAGCAGCTTAGAGGGGGCATTGGCAGATACGCAGTATTTT
j_call: TRBJ2-2; v_call: TRBV4-3; d_call: NA; clone_size: NA; cdr3_aa: CASSQHTPGNTGELFF; cdr3_nt: TGCGCCAGCAGCCAACATACGCCAGGCAACACCGGGGAGCTGTTTTTT
j_call: TRBJ2-7; v_call: TRBV18; d_call: TRBD2; clone_size: NA; cdr3_aa: CASSPPLAGGYEQYF; cdr3_nt: TGTGCCAGCTCACCGCCGCTAGCGGGGGGTTACGAGCAGTACTTC
j_call: TRBJ1-1; v_call: TRBV6-5; d_call: NA; clone_size: few; cdr3_aa: CASRPSQVRNTEAFF; cdr3_nt: TGTGCCAGCAGACCTTCACAGGTGCGGAACACTGAAGCTTTCTTT
j_call: TRBJ2-3; v_call: TRBV7-3; d_call: NA; clone_size: NA; cdr3_aa: CASSPASTLGTPTQYF; cdr3_nt: TGTGCCAGCAGCCCCGCCTCCACCCTGGGGACTCCTACGCAGTATTTT
j_call: TRBJ2-2; v_call: TRBV27; d_call: TRBD1; clone_size: NA; cdr3_aa: CASSLSGWGQGNTGELFF; cdr3_nt: TGTGCCAGCAGTTTATCGGGCTGGGGACAGGGTAACACCGGGGAGCTGTTTTTT
j_call: TRBJ1-1; v_call: TRBV6-5; d_call: NA; clone_size: NA; cdr3_aa: CASSYGGLGTEAFF; cdr3_nt: TGTGCCAGCAGTTACGGGGGCCTGGGCACTGAAGCTTTCTTT
j_call: TRBJ1-1; v_call: TRBV13; d_call: TRBD1; clone_size: NA; cdr3_aa: CASSLVRGREAFF; cdr3_nt: TGTGCCAGCAGCTTAGTCAGGGGGCGCGAAGCTTTCTTT
j_call: TRBJ1-1; v_call: TRBV5-5; d_call: NA; clone_size: NA; cdr3_aa: CASSLRAQREAFF; cdr3_nt: TGTGCCAGCAGCTTGCGAGCACAGAGAGAAGCTTTCTTT
j_call: TRBJ1-5; v_call: TRBV10-3; d_call: TRBD1; clone_size: NA; cdr3_aa: CAIQGVGQPQHF; cdr3_nt: TGTGCCATCCAGGGGGTCGGGCAGCCCCAGCATTTT
j_call: TRBJ1-4; v_call: TRBV5-6; d_call: NA; clone_size: NA; cdr3_aa: CASSLVDATNEKLFF; cdr3_nt: TGTGCCAGCAGCTTGGTAGATGCCACTAATGAAAAACTGTTTTTT
j_call: TRBJ1-1; v_call: TRBV29-1; d_call: NA; clone_size: NA; cdr3_aa: CSVKQVLNTEAFF; cdr3_nt: TGCAGCGTTAAACAGGTTCTGAACACTGAAGCTTTCTTT
j_call: TRBJ1-5; v_call: TRBV7-2; d_call: NA; clone_size: NA; cdr3_aa: CASSLDPGDSNQPQHF; cdr3_nt: TGTGCCAGCAGCTTAGACCCCGGGGATAGCAATCAGCCCCAGCATTTT
j_call: TRBJ2-3; v_call: TRBV5-1; d_call: TRBD2; clone_size: NA; cdr3_aa: CASRIRGDTDTQYF; cdr3_nt: TGCGCCAGCAGAATCCGGGGGGATACAGATACGCAGTATTTT
j_call: TRBJ1-2; v_call: TRBV6-7; d_call: NA; clone_size: NA; cdr3_aa: CASSPESRQGYTF; cdr3_nt: TGTGCCAGCAGTCCCGAGTCGAGACAAGGCTACACCTTC
j_call: TRBJ2-7; v_call: TRBV6-5; d_call: TRBD1; clone_size: NA; cdr3_aa: CASSPSGTGPYEQYF; cdr3_nt: TGTGCCAGCAGTCCCTCCGGGACAGGGCCCTACGAGCAGTACTTC
j_call: TRBJ2-3; v_call: TRBV6-1; d_call: NA; clone_size: few; cdr3_aa: CASSEGLARTDTQYF; cdr3_nt: TGTGCCAGCAGTGAAGGGCTAGCGCGCACAGATACGCAGTATTTT
j_call: TRBJ2-3; v_call: TRBV28; d_call: NA; clone_size: NA; cdr3_aa: CASASGQSTDTQYF; cdr3_nt: TGTGCCAGCGCTTCCGGACAGTCCACAGATACGCAGTATTTT
j_call: TRBJ2-3; v_call: TRBV15; d_call: NA; clone_size: NA; cdr3_aa: CATSREGGDTQYF; cdr3_nt: TGTGCCACCAGCAGAGAGGGCGGGGATACGCAGTATTTT
j_call: TRBJ2-7; v_call: TRBV7-9; d_call: NA; clone_size: NA; cdr3_aa: CASSSLSEQYF; cdr3_nt: TGTGCCAGCAGCTCCCTAAGCGAGCAGTACTTC
j_call: TRBJ2-7; v_call: TRBV27; d_call: NA; clone_size: NA; cdr3_aa: CASSPGSPYEQYF; cdr3_nt: TGTGCCAGCAGTCCAGGCAGTCCCTACGAGCAGTACTTC
j_call: TRBJ1-1; v_call: TRBV13; d_call: NA; clone_size: NA; cdr3_aa: CASSPTSVGTRDTEAFF; cdr3_nt: TGTGCCAGCAGTCCCACGAGCGTGGGGACAAGGGACACTGAAGCTTTCTTT
j_call: TRBJ2-2; v_call: TRBV9; d_call: NA; clone_size: NA; cdr3_aa: CASSLGQATGELFF; cdr3_nt: TGTGCCAGCAGCCTAGGGCAAGCGACCGGGGAGCTGTTTTTT
j_call: TRBJ1-5; v_call: TRBV6-1; d_call: NA; clone_size: NA; cdr3_aa: CASRGGASNQPQHF; cdr3_nt: TGTGCCAGCAGAGGTGGGGCTAGCAATCAGCCCCAGCATTTT
j_call: TRBJ1-6; v_call: TRBV19; d_call: TRBD1; clone_size: NA; cdr3_aa: CASSSTGGNSPLHF; cdr3_nt: TGTGCCAGTAGTTCCACAGGGGGCAATTCACCCCTCCACTTT
j_call: TRBJ2-1; v_call: TRBV28; d_call: NA; clone_size: NA; cdr3_aa: CASSIGTTYEGSEQFF; cdr3_nt: TGTGCCAGCAGTATTGGGACAACTTACGAGGGTAGTGAGCAGTTCTTC